This entry lists 11 T cell receptor beta chains sequenced from one sample in a study of Graves' ophthalmopathy and Graves' hyperthyroidism. Scientists amplified the TCR beta CDR3 regions from RNA transcripts. Investigators did first-round RT-PCR with HTBI primers, then second-round multiplex PCR. TCRdb re-derived calls from the multiplex PCR reads in MiXCR, one entry per CDR3 protein. This table holds about 1.2 million distinct CDR3 sequences, roughly 35% found once. The sequencing sample was made of peripheral blood or thyroid tissue (not recorded which). These TCRs come from an adult man with Graves' hyperthyroidism.

V and J are TRBV10-3 and TRBJ1-2, with 9 positions matching TRBD1. With V trimmed by 10 bases and J by 6 bases, 6 bases remained unmatched. The CDR3 extends over 12 amino acids. Germline CDR1 and CDR2: ENHRY and SYGVKD. CDR3 in amino acids: CATATGGDGYTF. For the CDR3, the DNA is TGTGCCACAGCTACAGGGGGCGATGGCTACACCTTC.

In its sample, this clonotype was seen many times. In DNA, the CDR3 is TGTGCCAGCAGTTTGGGTCTGGAGAATTCACCCCTCCACTTT. This gives the protein CASSLGLENSPLHF. The chain employs TRBV12-3 or TRBV12-4 and TRBJ1-6, with D unclear. V was clipped by 3 bases and J by 7 bases, with 10 bases between them. CDR3 length equals 14 residues.

This clonotype was seen many times. This rearrangement joins TRBV9 to TRBJ1-6; D is possibly TRBD1 (5 bases). The CDR3 has 15 residues. Germline values: CDR1 SGDLS, CDR2 YYNGEE. V was shortened by 5 bases and J by 8 bases, with 17 bases between the two germline ends. CDR3: CASREGRAQDSPLHF. The CDR3, as DNA: TGTGCCAGCAGGGAGGGGAGAGCCCAGGATTCACCCCTCCACTTT.

In the case of this clonotype: A much larger clone lies a single base off, so this may be a read error. J is TRBJ1-5 and V is TRBV19; D gene unclear. The CDR3 is 14 amino acids. Per germline, CDR1 LNHDA and CDR2 SQIVND (reference sequence). CDR3 loop: CASSIMGKNQLQHF. The CDR3 bases are TGTGCCAGTAGTATTATGGGGAAGAATCAGCTCCAGCATTTT.

J is TRBJ1-4 and V is TRBV5-1; TRBD1 might be the D (6 bases). From germline, CDR1 is SGHRS and CDR2 YFSETQ. Trimming left V 0 bases short and J 3 bases short, with 15 bases between. The CDR3 spans 17 residues. Written as DNA, the CDR3 is TGCGCCAGCAGCTTGGGGCAGGGGAGAAAGGCTAATGAAAAACTGTTTTTT. Its protein is CASSLGQGRKANEKLFF.

This chain links TRBV6-6 with TRBJ1-4; no firm D call. Germline loops: CDR1 MNHNY, CDR2 SVGAGI (reference sequence). This CDR3 has 13 amino acids. Trimming took 0 bases from V and 7 from J, leaving 6 bases between them. This CDR3 reads CASSYSRVEKLFF. The CDR3 DNA sequence: TGTGCCAGCAGTTACTCGAGGGTTGAAAAACTGTTTTTT.

This clonotype was seen ten or more times. The gene calls are TRBV2 and TRBJ1-2, with 7 nucleotides matching TRBD1. With V trimmed by 9 bases and J by 2 bases, 9 bases remained unmatched. Germline V lookup: CDR1 SNHLY, CDR2 FYNNEI. This CDR3 has 14 amino acids. The CDR3 is CASRGPGQNYGYTF. CDR3 nucleotides: TGTGCCAGTAGAGGACCGGGACAGAACTATGGCTACACCTTC.

This clonotype was counted at least ten times. V and J are TRBV11-2 and TRBJ1-3; weak D call: TRBD1 (6 bases). The CDR3 consists of 17 residues. Trimming took off 5 bases at V and 1 base at J, with 18 bases between the two ends. Per the germline V gene, CDR1 is SGHAT and CDR2 is FQNNGV. The CDR3 loop is CASSKFDPGTSGNTIYF. The CDR3, as DNA: TGTGCCAGCAGCAAATTCGACCCCGGGACATCTGGAAACACCATATATTTT.

Here the CDR3 DNA reads TGTGCCAGCAGTTCAGGGAGGGTTGATGAAAAACTGTTTTTT. Translated: CASSSGRVDEKLFF. V is TRBV7-6 and J is TRBJ1-4, with a tentative D call TRBD1 (5 bases). The CDR3 is made up of 14 amino acids. V was cut by 6 bases and J by 6 bases, with 14 bases left in between. Per germline, CDR1 SGHVS and CDR2 FNYEAQ.

This clonotype was counted between two and nine times. The J gene is TRBJ2-7, the V gene TRBV5-1; D may be TRBD1 (6 bases). CDR1 is SGHRS, CDR2 YFSETQ, per germline. The CDR3 is made up of 14 amino acids. Trimming stripped 5 bases from V and 3 bases from J, with 15 bases between. CDR3 sequence: CASSERTVGYEQYF. As DNA, the CDR3 is TGCGCCAGCAGTGAGCGGACAGTAGGCTACGAGCAGTACTTC.

The V gene is TRBV12-3 or TRBV12-4, the J gene TRBJ1-1; weak D call: TRBD1 (5 bases). Trimming removed 8 bases from V and 0 bases from J, with 19 bases in between. The CDR3 has 16 residues. CDR3 amino acids: CASGAARRIMNTEAFF. CDR3 sequence (DNA): TGTGCCAGCGGGGCGGCCAGACGAATTATGAACACTGAAGCTTTCTTT.